The 21 T cell receptor beta chains given below trace back to one sample, sequenced in a study of blood T cells in healthy people across ages. With a J-beta primer mix and a sample-barcoded 5' primer, a second PCR ran 7 to 11 cycles. Each CDR3 protein gets one entry after TCRdb re-called the 5' RACE reads with MiXCR. The table lists approximately 810,000 distinct CDR3 sequences, about 28% of them singletons, with 15% to 20% in the top ten. Sequencing was carried out using blood. Source of these receptors: a woman older than 75 in good health.

The rearrangement uses TRBV6-5 and TRBJ2-3; D remains ambiguous. V was clipped by 4 bases and J by 0 bases, with 8 bases between them. Germline-derived CDR1 and CDR2 are MNHEY and SVGAGI. This CDR3 region has 14 residues. CDR3 amino acids: CASSFRKSTDTQYF. The DNA of the CDR3 is TGTGCCAGCAGTTTCCGAAAGAGCACAGATACGCAGTATTTT.

The rearrangement links TRBV5-5 to TRBJ2-3; D not resolved. Trimming pared 4 bases from V and 0 bases from J, leaving 15 bases between. Germline V CDR1 and CDR2: SGHKS, YYEKEE (reference sequence). The CDR3 length is 16 residues. CDR3 amino acids: CASSLHSGSSTDTQYF. The CDR3 region has the DNA TGTGCCAGCAGCCTGCACAGTGGATCAAGCACAGATACGCAGTATTTT.

This clonotype was seen ten or more times. The rearrangement joins TRBV7-9 to TRBJ1-2; D gene ambiguous. The CDR3 length is 10 residues. Germline CDR1 and CDR2: SEHNR and FQNEAQ (reference sequence). The germline V and J ends were trimmed by 4 bases and 9 bases, with 6 bases remaining between them. The CDR3 is CASSSACYTF. DNA of the CDR3: TGTGCCAGCAGCTCCGCTTGCTACACCTTC. The full variable domain, rest sourced from reference TRBV7-9 and TRBJ1-2, is DTGVSQNPRHKITKRGQNVTFRCDPISEHNRLYWYRQTLGQGPEFLTYFQNEAQLEKSRLLSDRFSAERPKGSFSTLEIQRTEQGDSAMYLCASSSACYTFGSGTRLTVV.

V is TRBV14 and J is TRBJ1-2, with D perhaps matching TRBD1 (6 bases). V lost 1 base to trimming and J lost 1 base, with 13 bases between them. This CDR3 region has 16 residues. Germline CDR1 is SGHDN and CDR2 is FVKESK. The CDR3 DNA reads TGTGCCAGCAGCCAAGCAGGAGGCAGGGGTAACTATGGCTACACCTTC. This translates into CASSQAGGRGNYGYTF.

This chain uses TRBV19 with TRBJ1-4; 7 nucleotides match TRBD1. The germline V gene has CDR1 LNHDA and CDR2 SQIVND (reference sequence). This CDR3 has 13 residues. The junction had 5 bases not matched to a gene; V was cut back by 6 bases and J by 7 bases. The CDR3 coding sequence is TGTGCCAGTAGCGTACAGGGGAGTGAAAAACTGTTTTTT. Its protein product is CASSVQGSEKLFF.

This clonotype was counted ten times or more. The chain employs TRBV12-3 or TRBV12-4 and TRBJ2-1; the D call may be TRBD1 or TRBD2 (6 bases each). This CDR3 comprises 14 residues. The V and J ends lost 5 bases and 8 bases respectively, with 16 bases between them. The CDR3 nucleotides are TGTGCCAGCAGTCCCCCTGGGGGGCGCGATGAGCAGTTCTTC. Protein product: CASSPPGGRDEQFF.

The chain is built from TRBV29-1 and TRBJ2-2; D is possibly TRBD1 (5 bases). The germline gives CDR1 SQVTM, CDR2 ANQGSEA. V shed 3 bases and J shed 0 bases, with 11 bases lying between them. This CDR3 has 15 residues. In nucleotides, the CDR3 is TGCAGCGTTGACAAGGGGCAAGCGAACACCGGGGAGCTGTTTTTT. Its translation: CSVDKGQANTGELFF.

This clonotype was recorded at least ten times. The V and J genes are TRBV6-6 and TRBJ2-3; D could derive from TRBD1 or TRBD2 (7 bases each). The CDR3 extends over 15 amino acids. Germline V lookup: CDR1 MNHNY, CDR2 SVGAGI (reference sequence). The ends were cut back, 5 bases at V and 1 base at J, with 13 bases in the middle. CDR3 coding DNA: TGTGCCAGCAGTAGACAGGGAGGGCGCACAGATACGCAGTATTTT. Its protein product is CASSRQGGRTDTQYF.

This clonotype has ten or more counts. The V and J genes are TRBV7-8 and TRBJ2-3; maybe TRBD1 (5 bases). The CDR3 covers 14 residues. CDR1 is SGHVS, CDR2 FQNEAQ, per germline. V was clipped by 5 bases and J by 2 bases, with 11 bases between them. The CDR3 spells CASSTGPHTDTQYF. The CDR3 bases are TGTGCCAGCAGCACAGGACCGCACACAGATACGCAGTATTTT.

Many counts were recorded for this clonotype. The chain combines TRBV20-1 with TRBJ2-2, with D perhaps TRBD1 or TRBD2 (5 bases each). The V and J ends lost 0 bases and 8 bases respectively, with 16 bases between them. The CDR3 covers 15 residues. CDR1 DFQATT and CDR2 SNEGSKA come from the germline V gene (reference sequence). CDR3 region: CSARDRFLGVGELFF. As DNA, the CDR3 is TGCAGTGCTAGAGATCGTTTCCTGGGGGTGGGGGAGCTGTTTTTT.

V and J are TRBV7-6 and TRBJ2-1, with TRBD2 identical over 7 bases. The end of the DNA is better explained by TRBJ2-7, so the J call may be wrong. Germline-derived CDR1 and CDR2 are SGHVS and FNYEAQ. This CDR3 spans 15 amino acids. The CDR3 nucleotides are TGTGCCAGCAGTCTCCAAGGGACTACCTACAATGAGCAGTACTTC. Protein: CASSLQGTTYNEQYF.

The chain is built from TRBV20-1 and TRBJ1-2, with TRBD1 matching 12 bases. This CDR3 is 16 amino acids long. J was trimmed by 8 bases and V by 0 bases; bases with no gene match: 10. Germline CDR1 reads DFQATT; CDR2 reads SNEGSKA (reference sequence). CDR3 in DNA: TGCAGTGCTAGAGATACAGGGACAGGGGGCGGGTCGGGCTACACCTTC. This sequence encodes CSARDTGTGGGSGYTF.

This clonotype has at least ten counts. The rearrangement uses TRBV20-1 and TRBJ1-6; 10 bases line up with TRBD1. The CDR3 loop spans 15 amino acids. Germline loops: CDR1 DFQATT, CDR2 SNEGSKA (reference sequence). The ends lost 1 base at V and 9 bases at J; junction bases unmatched: 6. The CDR3 sequence is CSARGGTGVASPLHF. The CDR3 region has the DNA TGCAGTGCTAGAGGGGGGACAGGGGTGGCTTCACCCCTCCACTTT.

This clonotype was counted between two and nine times. The chain couples TRBV18 to TRBJ2-5; D possibly corresponds to TRBD1 (6 bases). CDR3 size: 15 residues. CDR1 is KGHSH and CDR2 is LQKENI in the germline V gene. V lost 6 bases, J lost 0 bases, and 14 bases lay in between. In nucleotides, the CDR3 is TGTGCCAGCTCGCTAACCACAGGGTACCAAGAGACCCAGTACTTC. It specifies CASSLTTGYQETQYF.

The chain uses TRBV7-6 and TRBJ2-1; 10 bases map to TRBD2. Trimming removed 0 bases from V and 4 bases from J; junction bases left unmatched: 6. The CDR3 is 17 amino acids. Per the germline V gene, CDR1 is SGHVS and CDR2 is FNYEAQ. The DNA of the CDR3 is TGTGCCAGCAGCTTAGCCCCTAGCGGGAGACTGTACAATGAGCAGTTCTTC. It specifies CASSLAPSGRLYNEQFF. The full variable domain, its missing parts supplied by reference TRBV7-6 and TRBJ2-1, is GAGVSQSPRYKVTKRGQDVALRCDPISGHVSLYWYRQALGQGPEFLTYFNYEAQQDKSGLPNDRFSAERPEGSISTLTIQRTEQRDSAMYRCASSLAPSGRLYNEQFFGPGTRLTVL.

This clonotype was recorded many times. The chain carries TRBV6-2 or TRBV6-3 and TRBJ2-3; D is unclear. Germline V gene data show CDR1 as MNHEY and CDR2 as SVGEGT. This CDR3 is built from 12 residues. The germline V and J ends were trimmed by 7 bases and 8 bases, with 13 bases remaining between them. The CDR3 reads CASTTAVGTQYF. The CDR3 DNA reads as TGTGCCAGCACCACGGCAGTCGGTACGCAGTATTTT.

This clonotype occurred a few times. The chain uses TRBV7-9 and TRBJ1-2; D perhaps matches TRBD1 (5 bases). This CDR3 has 15 amino acids. From germline, CDR1 is SEHNR and CDR2 FQNEAQ (reference sequence). The V gene lost 3 bases and the J gene lost 3 bases, with 14 bases spanning the gap. CDR3 loop: CASSFGQGIDYGYTF. Here the CDR3 DNA reads TGTGCCAGCAGCTTTGGGCAGGGAATAGACTATGGCTACACCTTC.

A note on this clonotype: One end of the junction fails to match germline, which may point to a read error. The chain is built from TRBV5-8 and TRBJ2-7; 7 positions match TRBD2. Looked up from germline, CDR1 is SGHTS and CDR2 is YDEGEE. The CDR3 runs 15 residues. The CDR3 sequence is CANSLAAGRVYEQYF. The CDR3 nucleotides read TGTGCCAACAGCTTGGCAGCGGGGCGGGTTTACGAGCAGTACTTC.

V usage is TRBV12-3 or TRBV12-4 and J usage is TRBJ1-1; D uncertain. This CDR3 comprises 13 residues. Trimming removed 2 bases from V and 1 base from J, with 5 bases in between. CDR3 DNA sequence: TGTGCCAGCAGTTTATACTCGAACACTGAAGCTTTCTTT. This encodes CASSLYSNTEAFF.

The chain couples TRBV12-3 or TRBV12-4 to TRBJ2-3, with a possible D match to TRBD1 (5 bases). The CDR3 has 18 amino acids. Between the trimmed V and J ends, which lost 7 bases and 0 bases, there was a span of 23 bases. DNA for the CDR3: TGTGCCAGCATCCCCATCGTAAGGGGAAAAGTTAGCACAGATACGCAGTATTTT. Amino acids: CASIPIVRGKVSTDTQYF.

This clonotype was observed many times. This rearrangement joins TRBV5-1 to TRBJ2-5; possibly TRBD1 for D (6 bases). The J call may be mistaken, given a closer DNA end match to TRBJ2-7. Germline V gene lookup returns CDR1 SGHRS and CDR2 YFSETQ. This CDR3 contains 12 residues. Here the CDR3 reads CASSGTLYEQYF. DNA of the CDR3: TGCGCCAGCAGCGGGACATTATACGAGCAGTACTTC.